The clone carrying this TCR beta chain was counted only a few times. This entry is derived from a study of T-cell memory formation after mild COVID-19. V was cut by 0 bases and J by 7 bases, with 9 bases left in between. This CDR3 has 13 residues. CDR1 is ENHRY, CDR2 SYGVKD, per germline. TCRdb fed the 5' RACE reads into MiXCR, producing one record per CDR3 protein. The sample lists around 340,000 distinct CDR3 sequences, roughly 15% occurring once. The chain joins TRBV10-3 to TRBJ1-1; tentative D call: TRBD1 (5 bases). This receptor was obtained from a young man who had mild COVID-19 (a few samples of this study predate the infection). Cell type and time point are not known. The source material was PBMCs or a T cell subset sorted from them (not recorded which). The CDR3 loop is CAISESTGVEAFF. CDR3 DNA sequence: TGTGCCATCAGTGAGTCGACGGGGGTTGAAGCTTTCTTT.